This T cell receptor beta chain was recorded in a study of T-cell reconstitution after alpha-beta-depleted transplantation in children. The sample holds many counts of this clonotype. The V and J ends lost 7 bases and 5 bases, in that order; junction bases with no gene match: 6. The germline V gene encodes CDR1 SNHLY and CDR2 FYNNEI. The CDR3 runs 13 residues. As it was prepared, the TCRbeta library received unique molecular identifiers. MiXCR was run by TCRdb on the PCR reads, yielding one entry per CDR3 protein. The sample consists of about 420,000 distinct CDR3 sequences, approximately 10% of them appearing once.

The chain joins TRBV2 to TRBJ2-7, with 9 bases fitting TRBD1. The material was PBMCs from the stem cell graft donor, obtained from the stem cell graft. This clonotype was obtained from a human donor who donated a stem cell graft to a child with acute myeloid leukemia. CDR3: CASTGQGRHEQYF. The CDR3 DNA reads TGTGCCAGCACGGGACAGGGTCGGCACGAGCAGTACTTC.